A selection of T cell receptor beta chains follows, all from one sample in a study of T cells after yellow fever vaccination. TCRdb redid the calling of the 5' RACE reads with MiXCR, one entry per CDR3 protein. This repertoire shows around 310,000 distinct CDR3 sequences, approximately 9% found once; its top ten account for over 15%. Sequenced material: PBMCs, taken on the day of the first yellow fever vaccination. All receptors come from a young man who received the YFV17D yellow fever vaccine. The CDR3 runs from the conserved cysteine through the conserved F or W. A D gene is named only where the DNA matches it firmly. Some rows have no size entry. The others give once, few or many, or a class for an expanded clone.

v_gene	j_gene	d_gene	abundance	CDR3aa	CDR3nt
TRBV7-2	TRBJ2-5	.	many	CASSLVGSGDFGGTQYF	TGTGCCAGCAGCTTAGTTGGGTCAGGGGACTTTGGAGGGACCCAGTACTTC
TRBV4-3	TRBJ1-5	.	.	CASSQGYAGLNQPQHF	TGCGCCAGCAGCCAAGGTTATGCCGGCCTCAATCAGCCCCAGCATTTT
TRBV20-1	TRBJ2-5	.	few	CSARPWGTQYF	TGCAGTGCTAGACCTTGGGGGACCCAGTACTTC
TRBV20-1	TRBJ2-3	TRBD2	.	CSATGTSGDRGTDTQYF	TGCAGTGCGACCGGGACTAGCGGGGATAGGGGCACAGATACGCAGTATTTT
TRBV10-3	TRBJ2-1	TRBD2	few	CAIRPTSGEQFF	TGTGCCATCAGACCCACTAGCGGAGAGCAGTTCTTC
TRBV24-1	TRBJ2-3	TRBD2	many	CATSRGGGPTDTQYF	TGTGCCACCAGTCGCGGGGGAGGCCCCACAGATACGCAGTATTTT
TRBV20-1	TRBJ1-6	TRBD1	.	CSAMQTGLSPLHF	TGCAGTGCTATGCAGACAGGGCTCTCACCCCTCCACTTT
TRBV5-1	TRBJ1-1	.	few	CASSPLPGAEAFF	TGCGCCAGCAGCCCCCTCCCCGGGGCCGAAGCTTTCTTT
TRBV29-1	TRBJ1-2	.	.	CAGGGEDYGYTF	TGCGCCGGTGGGGGCGAGGACTATGGCTACACCTTC
TRBV5-4	TRBJ1-2	TRBD1	.	CASRPTRQGNYGYTF	TGTGCCAGCAGACCGACGAGACAGGGAAACTATGGCTACACCTTC
TRBV2	TRBJ2-1	.	.	CASSGPGQSYNEQFF	TGTGCCAGCAGTGGGCCGGGACAAAGTTACAATGAGCAGTTCTTC
TRBV19	TRBJ2-5	TRBD1	many	CASSPQRAGTAGQETQYF	TGTGCCAGTAGTCCCCAGAGGGCCGGGACAGCTGGACAAGAGACCCAGTACTTC
TRBV9	TRBJ2-3	TRBD2	few	CASSAVGLAPVTDTQYF	TGTGCCAGCAGCGCGGTCGGACTAGCACCCGTCACAGATACGCAGTATTTT
TRBV4-3	TRBJ2-2	.	.	CASSQTPRTAGELFF	TGCGCCAGCAGCCAGACACCCAGGACGGCCGGGGAGCTGTTTTTT
TRBV6-1	TRBJ1-6	.	.	CASSKMQSTSSYNSPLHF	TGTGCCAGCAGCAAGATGCAGTCCACGAGCTCCTATAATTCACCCCTCCACTTT
TRBV4-3	TRBJ2-3	TRBD2	.	CASSLRGSGGSTDTQYF	TGCGCCAGCAGCCTTCGGGGTAGCGGGGGCAGTACAGATACGCAGTATTTT
TRBV7-9	TRBJ2-1	.	.	CASSLANGANNEQFF	TGTGCCAGCAGCTTAGCGAACGGAGCAAACAATGAGCAGTTCTTC
TRBV28	TRBJ1-5	TRBD1	.	CASSHRTGLSNQPQHF	TGTGCCAGCAGCCACCGGACAGGGCTAAGCAATCAGCCCCAGCATTTT
TRBV12-3/TRBV12-4	TRBJ2-5	.	few	CASSLGTTQRETQYF	TGTGCCAGCAGTTTGGGAACCACACAAAGAGAGACCCAGTACTTC
TRBV7-2	TRBJ1-2	.	many	CASSPANYGYTF	TGTGCCAGCAGCCCCGCCAACTATGGCTACACCTTC
TRBV20-1	TRBJ2-2	TRBD1	.	CSARDPQGVYGELFF	TGCAGTGCTAGAGATCCACAGGGGGTTTACGGGGAGCTGTTTTTT
TRBV6-1	TRBJ1-1	.	.	CATFPGADGATEAFF	TGTGCCACCTTCCCCGGGGCGGACGGCGCCACTGAAGCTTTCTTT
TRBV6-1	TRBJ2-7	.	.	CASSQVLAAYEQYF	TGTGCCAGCAGCCAAGTCCTAGCCGCCTACGAGCAGTACTTC
TRBV4-3	TRBJ1-2	TRBD1	.	CASSQGPGQGYGYTF	TGCGCCAGCAGCCAAGGGCCGGGACAGGGTTATGGCTACACCTTC
TRBV7-9	TRBJ1-1	.	many	CASRRGIGTEAFF	TGTGCCAGCAGGCGGGGGATAGGGACTGAAGCTTTCTTT
TRBV20-1	TRBJ2-3	TRBD2	.	CSAGSGGVSDTQYF	TGCAGTGCTGGTAGCGGGGGGGTATCGGATACGCAGTATTTT
TRBV5-1	TRBJ2-5	.	.	CASSLITSGTQYF	TGCGCCAGCAGCTTGATTACTTCGGGGACCCAGTACTTC
TRBV10-3	TRBJ2-3	TRBD2	many	CAISERGDTDTQYF	TGTGCCATCTCCGAGCGGGGGGACACAGATACGCAGTATTTT
TRBV5-1	TRBJ2-3	TRBD2	.	CASSFGLAGASTDTQYF	TGCGCCAGCAGCTTCGGTCTAGCGGGGGCTAGCACAGATACGCAGTATTTT
TRBV7-9	TRBJ1-6	.	.	CASSLPHSPLHF	TGTGCCAGCAGTCTGCCCCATTCACCCCTCCACTTT
TRBV20-1	TRBJ2-2	.	.	CSARSGSTGELFF	TGCAGTGCTAGGTCAGGGAGCACCGGGGAGCTGTTTTTT
TRBV12-3/TRBV12-4	TRBJ1-2	.	few	CASSLIGGVYGYTF	TGTGCCAGCAGTTTAATTGGAGGGGTGTATGGCTACACCTTC
TRBV5-4	TRBJ2-2	.	.	CTSRRQSGELFF	TGTACCAGCAGGAGGCAGTCCGGGGAGCTGTTTTTT
TRBV10-3	TRBJ2-1	TRBD1	.	CAISEGGDEQFF	TGTGCCATCAGTGAAGGGGGCGATGAGCAGTTCTTC
TRBV7-6	TRBJ1-4	.	few	CASSLDRFNEKLFF	TGTGCCAGCAGCTTGGACAGATTCAATGAAAAACTGTTTTTT
TRBV6-1	TRBJ2-1	.	many	CASRVGTQNNEQFF	TGTGCCAGCAGAGTAGGGACACAGAACAATGAGCAGTTCTTC
TRBV5-1	TRBJ2-1	TRBD1	.	CASSLPGTVYNEQFF	TGCGCCAGCAGCTTACCCGGGACAGTGTACAATGAGCAGTTCTTC
TRBV19	TRBJ2-3	.	.	CASDGRRGTTDTQYF	TGTGCCAGTGATGGCCGCAGGGGCACCACAGATACGCAGTATTTT
TRBV27	TRBJ2-1	TRBD1	.	CASSHGTDNEQFF	TGTGCCAGCAGTCACGGGACAGACAATGAGCAGTTCTTC
TRBV12-3/TRBV12-4	TRBJ2-3	.	many	CASSLYTQYF	TGTGCCAGCAGCTTGTATACGCAGTATTTT
TRBV28	TRBJ2-1	.	few	CASSFNRKGERYNEQFF	TGTGCCAGCAGTTTCAATAGAAAAGGTGAAAGATACAATGAGCAGTTCTTC
TRBV24-1	TRBJ1-2	.	.	CATSDLKGGYTF	TGTGCCACCAGTGATTTAAAGGGCGGCTACACCTTC
TRBV20-1	TRBJ2-7	TRBD2	.	CSATSGASPYEQYF	TGCAGTGCTACTAGCGGGGCCTCTCCTTACGAGCAGTACTTC
TRBV12-3/TRBV12-4	TRBJ1-6	.	.	CASSIRAANSPLHF	TGTGCCAGCAGTATCCGGGCCGCAAATTCACCCCTCCACTTT
TRBV3-1	TRBJ2-3	TRBD2	once	CASSHPPGRGNTDTQYF	TGTGCCAGCTCCCACCCTCCTGGGCGGGGGAACACAGATACGCAGTATTTT
TRBV24-1	TRBJ2-2	TRBD1	many	CATSELGTAANTGELFF	TGTGCCACCAGTGAACTAGGGACAGCTGCGAACACCGGGGAGCTGTTTTTT
TRBV12-3/TRBV12-4	TRBJ1-2	TRBD1	many	CASSPGQSEYGYTF	TGTGCCAGCAGCCCGGGACAGTCAGAGTATGGCTACACCTTC
TRBV24-1	TRBJ2-1	TRBD2	few	CATSVGLAGDYEQFF	TGTGCCACCAGTGTCGGACTAGCGGGGGACTATGAGCAGTTCTTC